One sample yielded the 12 T cell receptor beta chains listed below, sequenced in a study of human T cells and chemical hapten exposure. Time point given: patch test 2, 6 weeks after DPC sensitization. This sample's treatment: therapeutic diphenylcyclopropenone sensitization with weekly scalp DPC. RNA extraction used unfractionated whole blood as the source of total RNA. One entry per CDR3 protein results from TCRdb running MiXCR on the RACE reads. The table records roughly 43,000 distinct CDR3 sequences, 9.5% to 10% of them present only once. This specimen consisted of whole blood, obtained in connection with sensitization to the hapten diphenylcyclopropenone (DPC). Source of these receptors: a woman under 40 with alopecia areata. Some clones in this sample may be carry-over from other donors' samples.

The chain is built from TRBV6-2 or TRBV6-3 and TRBJ1-2; possibly TRBD1 for D (5 bases). Germline values: CDR1 MNHEY, CDR2 SVGEGT. Trimming removed 0 bases at V and 6 bases at J, with 11 bases between. This CDR3 spans 14 amino acids. DNA for the CDR3: TGTGCCAGCAGTTACTCGTGGGGGGATGATGGCTACACCTTC. It yields the protein CASSYSWGDDGYTF.

This clonotype was seen repeatedly, ten times or more. V and J are TRBV7-2 and TRBJ1-6, with D hard to call. Trimming removed 5 bases from V and 6 bases from J, with 14 bases in between. The CDR3 sequence is 15 residues long. Germline V CDR1 and CDR2: SGHTA, FQGNSA. The CDR3 nucleotides read TGTGCCAGCAGCGCCCAGAGGCAGTCTAATTCACCCCTCCACTTT. It encodes CASSAQRQSNSPLHF.

This chain connects TRBV15 to TRBJ2-3; no clear D gene. This CDR3 comprises 15 residues. V shed 0 bases and J shed 4 bases, with 11 bases lying between them. The germline CDR1 and CDR2 sequences are LNHNV and YYDKDF (reference sequence). CDR3 DNA: TGTGCCACCAGCAGAGATGGGCTAGAGTCAGATACGCAGTATTTT. Encoded protein: CATSRDGLESDTQYF. The whole variable domain, remainder taken from reference TRBV15 and TRBJ2-3, is DAMVIQNPRYQVTQFGKPVTLSCSQTLNHNVMYWYQQKSSQAPKLLFHYYDKDFNNEADTPDNFQSRRPNTSFCFLDIRSPGLGDTAMYLCATSRDGLESDTQYFGPGTRLTVL.

This clonotype appeared a few times. The rearrangement uses TRBV2 and TRBJ1-1; perhaps TRBD1 as D (6 bases). From germline, CDR1 is SNHLY and CDR2 FYNNEI. CDR3 length equals 14 residues. V shed 8 bases and J shed 0 bases, with 13 bases lying between them. CDR3 sequence reads: CASGQTMMNTEAFF. The CDR3 DNA is TGTGCCAGCGGACAGACGATGATGAACACTGAAGCTTTCTTT.

The rearrangement uses TRBV6-5 and TRBJ1-2; D not resolved. V lost 0 bases, J lost 8 bases, and 19 bases lay in between. Germline loops: CDR1 MNHEY, CDR2 SVGAGI. There are 16 residues in the CDR3. CDR3 loop: CASSYSALGGRYGYTF. CDR3 sequence (DNA): TGTGCCAGCAGTTACTCGGCGTTGGGAGGGAGATACGGCTACACCTTC.

Only a few counts were recorded for this clonotype. This chain uses TRBV7-9 with TRBJ2-5; TRBD1 might be the D (5 bases). The V end was cut by 5 bases, the J end by 3 bases, with 10 bases between. This CDR3 has 13 amino acids. Germline CDR1 reads SEHNR; CDR2 reads FQNEAQ (reference sequence). The CDR3 region is CASSATVEETQYF. CDR3 nucleotides: TGTGCCAGCAGCGCGACAGTAGAAGAGACCCAGTACTTC.

The J gene is TRBJ2-3, the V gene TRBV11-2; 8 bases map to TRBD1. V shed 0 bases, J shed 3 bases, and the junction held 8 bases outside the gene matches. The CDR3 consists of 17 residues. CDR1 and CDR2 from the germline V gene are SGHAT and FQNNGV. The CDR3 here is CASSLDQQGVVTDTQYF. CDR3 in DNA: TGTGCCAGCAGCTTAGATCAACAGGGGGTTGTGACAGATACGCAGTATTTT.

This clonotype was seen many times. The chain has TRBV21-1 and TRBJ1-5; TRBD1 is taken as the D call from the table, unchecked against the DNA. TRBV21-1 is a documented pseudogene. CDR3 size: 16 residues. As DNA, the CDR3 is TGTGCCAGCAGCGCCCGGGACATTTATAGCAATCAGCCCCAGCATTTT. This translates into CASSARDIYSNQPQHF.

This sequence joins TRBV6-1 and TRBJ1-5; 8 positions agree with TRBD1. CDR3 size: 13 residues. Per the germline V gene, CDR1 is MNHNS and CDR2 is SASEGT. V shed 6 bases, J shed 6 bases, and the junction held 4 bases outside the gene matches. CDR3 coding DNA: TGTGCCAGCAGCGGACAGGGTAGTCAGCCCCAGCATTTT. Translated, it gives CASSGQGSQPQHF.

Ten or more counts support this clonotype. In DNA form, the CDR3 reads TGCAGCGTTGACAGGCAGGGGTCAGGGACCCAGTACTTC. As protein: CSVDRQGSGTQYF. The chain couples TRBV29-1 to TRBJ2-5, with D maybe TRBD1 (6 bases). Germline CDR1 is SQVTM and CDR2 is ANQGSEA. V lost 3 bases and J lost 7, with 15 bases in between. There are 13 residues in the CDR3.

The gene calls are TRBV5-1 and TRBJ2-5; 9 nucleotides agree with TRBD2. Germline V gene data show CDR1 as SGHRS and CDR2 as YFSETQ. The CDR3 is made up of 15 amino acids. V dropped 4 bases and J dropped 2; count of bases not matched to a gene: 6. The CDR3 loop is CASSPGLASQETQYF. The DNA for the CDR3 is TGCGCCAGCAGCCCGGGACTAGCCTCACAAGAGACCCAGTACTTC.

This clonotype was detected ten times or more. The V call is TRBV12-3 or TRBV12-4, the J call TRBJ1-5; weak D call: TRBD1 (5 bases). The ends were cut back, 3 bases at V and 7 bases at J, with 7 bases in the middle. The CDR3 contains 12 residues. The CDR3 nucleotides read TGTGCCAGCAGTTTTCCAGGGCAGCCCCAGCATTTT. Amino acids: CASSFPGQPQHF.